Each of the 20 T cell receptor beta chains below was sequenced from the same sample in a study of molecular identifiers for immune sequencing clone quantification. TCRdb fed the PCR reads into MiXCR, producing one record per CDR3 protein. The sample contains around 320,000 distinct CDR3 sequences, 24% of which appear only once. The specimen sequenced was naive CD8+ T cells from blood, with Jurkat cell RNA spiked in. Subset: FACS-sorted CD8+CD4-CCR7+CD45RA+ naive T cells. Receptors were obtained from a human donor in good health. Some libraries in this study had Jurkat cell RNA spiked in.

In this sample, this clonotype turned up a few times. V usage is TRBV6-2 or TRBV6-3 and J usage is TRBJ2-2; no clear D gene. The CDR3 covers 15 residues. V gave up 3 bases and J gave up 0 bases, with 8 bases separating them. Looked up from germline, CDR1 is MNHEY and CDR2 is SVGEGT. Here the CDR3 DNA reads TGTGCCAGCAGTTATAGTTATACGAACACCGGGGAGCTGTTTTTT. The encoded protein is CASSYSYTNTGELFF.

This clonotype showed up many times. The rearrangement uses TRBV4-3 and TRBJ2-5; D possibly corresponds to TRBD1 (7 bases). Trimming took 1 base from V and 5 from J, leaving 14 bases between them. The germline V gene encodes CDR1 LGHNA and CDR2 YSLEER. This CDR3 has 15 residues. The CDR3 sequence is CASSQGGGGVETQYF. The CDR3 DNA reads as TGCGCCAGCAGCCAAGGTGGAGGGGGCGTCGAGACCCAGTACTTC.

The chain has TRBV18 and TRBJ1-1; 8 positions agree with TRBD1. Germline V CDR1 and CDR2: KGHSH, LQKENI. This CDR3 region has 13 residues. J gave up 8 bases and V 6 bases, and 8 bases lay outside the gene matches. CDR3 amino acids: CASSELRDREAFF. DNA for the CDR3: TGTGCCAGCTCCGAATTACGGGACAGGGAAGCTTTCTTT.

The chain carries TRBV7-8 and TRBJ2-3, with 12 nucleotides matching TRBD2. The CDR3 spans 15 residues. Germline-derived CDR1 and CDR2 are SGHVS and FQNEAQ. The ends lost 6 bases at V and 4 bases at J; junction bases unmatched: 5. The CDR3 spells CASSLAGGLADTQYF. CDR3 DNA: TGTGCCAGCAGTCTAGCGGGGGGGCTTGCAGATACGCAGTATTTT.

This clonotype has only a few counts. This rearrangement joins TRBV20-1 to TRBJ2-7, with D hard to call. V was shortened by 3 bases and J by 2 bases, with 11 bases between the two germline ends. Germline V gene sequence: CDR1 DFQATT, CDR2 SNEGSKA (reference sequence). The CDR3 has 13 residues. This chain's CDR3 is CSASGSDPYEQYF. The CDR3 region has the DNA TGCAGTGCTAGCGGATCGGACCCCTACGAGCAGTACTTC.

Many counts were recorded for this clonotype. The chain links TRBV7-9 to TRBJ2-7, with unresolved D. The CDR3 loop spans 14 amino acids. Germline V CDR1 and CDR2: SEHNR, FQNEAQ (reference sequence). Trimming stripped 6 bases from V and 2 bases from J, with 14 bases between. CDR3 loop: CASSQPGGTYEQYF. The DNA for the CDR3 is TGTGCCAGCAGTCAACCCGGCGGCACCTACGAGCAGTACTTC.

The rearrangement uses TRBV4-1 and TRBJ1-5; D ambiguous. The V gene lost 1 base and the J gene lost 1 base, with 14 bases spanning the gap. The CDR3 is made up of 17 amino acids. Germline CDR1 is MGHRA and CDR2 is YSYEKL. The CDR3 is CASSQVPAGISNQPQHF. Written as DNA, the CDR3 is TGCGCCAGCAGCCAAGTCCCGGCAGGAATAAGCAATCAGCCCCAGCATTTT.

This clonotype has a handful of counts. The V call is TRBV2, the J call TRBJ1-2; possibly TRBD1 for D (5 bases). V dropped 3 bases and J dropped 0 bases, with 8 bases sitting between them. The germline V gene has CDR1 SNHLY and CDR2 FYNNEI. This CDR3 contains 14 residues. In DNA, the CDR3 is TGTGCCAGCAGTGACGACAGAGCTAACTATGGCTACACCTTC. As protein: CASSDDRANYGYTF.

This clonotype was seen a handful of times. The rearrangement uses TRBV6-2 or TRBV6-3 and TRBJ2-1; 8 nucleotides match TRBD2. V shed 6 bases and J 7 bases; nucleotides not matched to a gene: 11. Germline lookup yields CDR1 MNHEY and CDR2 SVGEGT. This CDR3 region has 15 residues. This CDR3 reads CASSAGTRGSNEQFF. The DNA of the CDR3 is TGTGCCAGCAGCGCCGGGACTAGAGGGAGTAATGAGCAGTTCTTC.

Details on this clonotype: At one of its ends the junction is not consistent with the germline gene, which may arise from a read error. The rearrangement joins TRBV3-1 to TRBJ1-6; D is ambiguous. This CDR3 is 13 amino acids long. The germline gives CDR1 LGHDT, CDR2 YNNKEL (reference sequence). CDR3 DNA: TGTGCCAGCAGCCAAGGTGCGAATTCACCCCCCCACTTT. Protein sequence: CASSQGANSPPHF.

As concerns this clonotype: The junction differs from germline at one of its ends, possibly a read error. The CDR3 DNA reads as TGTGCCAGCAGATCAGGGGTTAGCAATCAGCCCCTGCATTTT. It translates to CASRSGVSNQPLHF. The chain couples TRBV12-3 or TRBV12-4 to TRBJ1-5; TRBD1 might be the D (6 bases). The CDR3 contains 14 residues.

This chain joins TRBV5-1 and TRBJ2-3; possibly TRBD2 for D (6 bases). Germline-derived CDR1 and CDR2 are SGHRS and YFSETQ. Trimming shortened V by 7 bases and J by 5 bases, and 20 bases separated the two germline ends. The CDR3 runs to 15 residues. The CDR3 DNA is TGCGCCAGCGCGGAGGAGGGAGCGAGGGTAGATACGCAGTATTTT. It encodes CASAEEGARVDTQYF. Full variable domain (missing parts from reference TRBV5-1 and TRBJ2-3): KAGVTQTPRYLIKTRGQQVTLSCSPISGHRSVSWYQQTPGQGLQFLFEYFSETQRNKGNFPGRFSGRQFSNSRSEMNVSTLELGDSALYLCASAEEGARVDTQYFGPGTRLTVL.

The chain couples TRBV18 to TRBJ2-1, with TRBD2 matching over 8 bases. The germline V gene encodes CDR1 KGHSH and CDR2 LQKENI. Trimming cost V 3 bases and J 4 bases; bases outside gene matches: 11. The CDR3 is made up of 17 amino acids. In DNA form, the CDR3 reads TGTGCCAGCTCACCCGGTTCCAGCGGGGGAATGTACAATGAGCAGTTCTTC. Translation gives CASSPGSSGGMYNEQFF.

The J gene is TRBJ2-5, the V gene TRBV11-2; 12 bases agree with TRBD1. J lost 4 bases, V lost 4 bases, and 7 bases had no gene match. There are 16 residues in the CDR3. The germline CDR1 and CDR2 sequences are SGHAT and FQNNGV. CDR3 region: CASSYGTGGVRETQYF. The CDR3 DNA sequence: TGTGCCAGCAGCTACGGGACAGGGGGCGTTCGAGAGACCCAGTACTTC.

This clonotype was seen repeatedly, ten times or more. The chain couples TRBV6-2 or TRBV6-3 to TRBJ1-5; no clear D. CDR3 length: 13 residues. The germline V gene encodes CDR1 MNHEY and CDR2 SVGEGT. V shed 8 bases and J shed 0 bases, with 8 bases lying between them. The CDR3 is CASGPYSNQPQHF. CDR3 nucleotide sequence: TGTGCCAGCGGACCCTATAGCAATCAGCCCCAGCATTTT.

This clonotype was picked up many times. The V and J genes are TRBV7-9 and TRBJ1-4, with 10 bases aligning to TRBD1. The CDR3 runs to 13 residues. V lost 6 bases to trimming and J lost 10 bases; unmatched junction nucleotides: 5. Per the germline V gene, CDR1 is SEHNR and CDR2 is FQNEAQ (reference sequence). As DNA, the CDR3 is TGTGCCAGCAGTTCCGGACAGGGGGGAAAACTGTTTTTT. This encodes CASSSGQGGKLFF.

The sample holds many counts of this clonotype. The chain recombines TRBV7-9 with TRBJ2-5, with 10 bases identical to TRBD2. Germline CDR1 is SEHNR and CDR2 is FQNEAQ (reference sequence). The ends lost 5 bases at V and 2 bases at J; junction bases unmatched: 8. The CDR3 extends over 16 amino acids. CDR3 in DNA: TGTGCCAGCAGCATTTCTAGCGGGGGAGGTCAAGAGACCCAGTACTTC. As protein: CASSISSGGGQETQYF. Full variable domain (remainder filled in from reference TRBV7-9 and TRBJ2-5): DTGVSQNPRHKITKRGQNVTFRCDPISEHNRLYWYRQTLGQGPEFLTYFQNEAQLEKSRLLSDRFSAERPKGSFSTLEIQRTEQGDSAMYLCASSISSGGGQETQYFGPGTRLLVL.

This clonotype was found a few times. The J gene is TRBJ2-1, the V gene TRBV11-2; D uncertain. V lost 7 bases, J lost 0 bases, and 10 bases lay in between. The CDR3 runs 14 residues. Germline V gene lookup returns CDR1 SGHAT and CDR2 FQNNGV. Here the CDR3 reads CASTEESSYNEQFF. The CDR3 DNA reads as TGTGCCAGCACCGAGGAGAGCTCCTACAATGAGCAGTTCTTC. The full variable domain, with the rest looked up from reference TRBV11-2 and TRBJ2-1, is EAGVAQSPRYKIIEKRQSVAFWCNPISGHATLYWYQQILGQGPKLLIQFQNNGVVDDSQLPKDRFSAERLKGVDSTLKIQPAKLEDSAVYLCASTEESSYNEQFFGPGTRLTVL.

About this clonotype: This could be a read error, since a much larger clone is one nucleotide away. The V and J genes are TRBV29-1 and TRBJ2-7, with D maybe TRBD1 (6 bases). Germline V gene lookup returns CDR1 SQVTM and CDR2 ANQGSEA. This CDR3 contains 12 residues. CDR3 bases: TGCGGCGTTGAAGCAGGGACATACGAGCAGTACTTC. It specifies CGVEAGTYEQYF.

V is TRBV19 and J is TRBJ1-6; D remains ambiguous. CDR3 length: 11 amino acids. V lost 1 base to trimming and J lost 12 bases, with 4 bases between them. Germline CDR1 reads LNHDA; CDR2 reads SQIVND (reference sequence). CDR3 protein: CASSIGEPLHF. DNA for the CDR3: TGTGCCAGTAGTATAGGAGAACCCCTCCACTTT.